These T cell receptor beta chains were read from a single sample in a study of OX40 agonist ivuxolimab in advanced cancers. Clones were read by immunoSEQ multiplex PCR, and TCRdb kept only the in-frame ones, dropping some. The data show approximately 76,000 clones, 85% seen once. The sequences come from CD4+ or CD8+ T cells sorted from blood, collected in a trial of the OX40 agonist ivuxolimab. The origin of the receptors is an adult with an advanced solid tumor such as melanoma, head and neck, liver or kidney cancer. Both conserved end residues are trimmed from each CDR3.

v_gene,j_gene,CDR3aa
TRBV7-2,TRBJ1-3,ASSLGVGGRGNTIY
TRBV7-3,TRBJ2-5,ASSTGAGETQY
TRBV5-1,TRBJ1-1,ASSSPGTEAF
TRBV30,TRBJ2-5,AWSVHGGVGETQY
TRBV2,TRBJ2-6,ASTGAGAGSGANVLT
TRBV27,TRBJ2-3,ASSSLFRGRISTDTQY
TRBV4-3,TRBJ2-5,ASSQDHRGDPQETQY
TRBV7-2,TRBJ2-3,ASSPQVSGGTDTQY
TRBV7-3,TRBJ2-2,ASSQARSGELF
TRBV6-1,TRBJ2-2,ASRRRGETGELF
TRBV7-8,TRBJ1-1,ASSLEPRYTEAF
TRBV19,TRBJ2-1,ATRDRPGDEQF
TRBV6-6,TRBJ1-3,ASSYTMDTIY
TRBV6-1,TRBJ2-3,ASSEWGGTSSADTQY
TRBV7-9,TRBJ2-5,ASTYGGGFQEETQY
TRBV10-3,TRBJ1-2,AISELPRGAGGGYT
TRBV6-1,TRBJ1-5,AAQGQRSNQPQH
TRBV4-1,TRBJ2-5,ASSQEAATGRETQY
TRBV30,TRBJ1-6,AWSITGTGTFPLH